The next 27 T cell receptor beta chains were all read from a single sample in a study of human T cells and chemical hapten exposure. TCRdb redid the calling of the RACE reads with MiXCR, one entry per CDR3 protein. The repertoire holds tens of thousands of distinct CDR3 sequences, with roughly a tenth as singletons. Time point meaning: pre-sensitization, week 0. Treatment: therapeutic diphenylcyclopropenone sensitization with weekly scalp DPC. The material sequenced was whole blood, taken in connection with sensitization to the hapten diphenylcyclopropenone (DPC). The receptors shown here come from a man younger than 40 with alopecia areata. Some clones in this sample may be carry-over from other donors' samples.

This clonotype was detected many times. V gene TRBV27 combines with J gene TRBJ2-1, with D perhaps being TRBD1 or TRBD2 (6 bases each). The V end lost 2 bases, the J end lost 3 bases, and 17 bases lay between the germline ends. The CDR3 runs to 17 residues. The germline V gene encodes CDR1 MNHEY and CDR2 SMNVEV (reference sequence). The CDR3 nucleotides are TGTGCCAGCAGTTTAAGGGGGGAGCCGGGGTACTACAATGAGCAGTTCTTC. This translates into CASSLRGEPGYYNEQFF.

The chain has TRBV6-5 and TRBJ2-3; 11 bases map to TRBD2. CDR1 is MNHEY and CDR2 is SVGAGI in the germline V gene. V dropped 5 bases and J dropped 5; count of bases not matched to a gene: 12. The CDR3 length is 17 residues. CDR3 sequence reads: CASSRGFSGGAGDTQYF. CDR3 sequence (DNA): TGTGCCAGCAGTCGGGGATTTAGCGGGGGGGCCGGAGATACGCAGTATTTT.

This clonotype was counted many times. The chain has TRBV20-1 and TRBJ2-1; 14 nucleotides align to TRBD2. The CDR3 has 16 residues. CDR1 is DFQATT, CDR2 SNEGSKA, per germline (reference sequence). The V gene end was trimmed by 5 bases and the J gene end by 1 base; junction bases not matched to a gene: 4. CDR3 sequence: CSAAGTSGSSYNEQFF. The CDR3 coding sequence is TGCAGTGCTGCAGGGACTAGCGGGAGTTCCTACAATGAGCAGTTCTTC.

This clonotype was counted many times. V gene TRBV18 combines with J gene TRBJ2-7; D gene uncertain. Germline V lookup: CDR1 KGHSH, CDR2 LQKENI. V gave up 5 bases and J gave up 3 bases, with 14 bases separating them. The CDR3 runs to 14 residues. CDR3 residues: CASSSWTVNYEQYF. DNA for the CDR3: TGTGCCAGCTCATCCTGGACGGTGAACTACGAGCAGTACTTC. Full variable domain (outside the CDR3, taken from reference TRBV18 and TRBJ2-7): NAGVMQNPRHLVRRRGQEARLRCSPMKGHSHVYWYRQLPEEGLKFMVYLQKENIIDESGMPKERFSAEFPKEGPSILRIQQVVRGDSAAYFCASSSWTVNYEQYFGPGTRLTVT.

This clonotype has more than one count but fewer than ten. CDR3 region: CASSLANRGISSPLHF. The CDR3, as DNA: TGTGCCAGCAGCTTAGCGAACAGGGGTATAAGTTCACCCCTCCACTTT. The rearrangement joins TRBV7-2 to TRBJ1-6; TRBD1 matches at 7 bases. CDR3 length: 16 amino acids. With 0 bases clipped from V and 9 bases from J, the junction kept 8 bases outside the gene matches. Germline V CDR1 and CDR2: SGHTA, FQGNSA.

This clonotype appeared many times. The chain couples TRBV3-1 to TRBJ1-5, with D uncertain. V shed 2 bases and J shed 4 bases, with 3 bases lying between them. CDR1 LGHDT and CDR2 YNNKEL come from the germline V gene (reference sequence). CDR3 size: 12 residues. CDR3 sequence reads: CASSQLNQPQHF. The CDR3 DNA follows: TGTGCCAGCAGCCAACTGAATCAGCCCCAGCATTTT.

This clonotype occurred many times. The CDR3 DNA reads TGTGCCAGCAGCACAAGGGATAGCTCCTACAATGAGCAGTTCTTC. This encodes CASSTRDSSYNEQFF. The rearrangement uses TRBV7-3 and TRBJ2-1; D remains ambiguous. Germline V gives CDR1 SGHTA, CDR2 FQGTGA. The CDR3 runs to 15 residues. Trimming took 5 bases from V and 0 from J, leaving 11 bases between them.

This clonotype was detected many times. DNA for the CDR3: TGCGCCAGCAGCCAAGATTGGCGGAGCACAGATACGCAGTATTTT. It specifies CASSQDWRSTDTQYF. V and J are TRBV4-3 and TRBJ2-3; no firm D call. CDR3 length: 15 residues. Germline CDR1 and CDR2: LGHNA and YSLEER. Trimming removed 0 bases from V and 0 bases from J, with 7 bases in between.

This clonotype turned up a few times. The gene calls are TRBV19 and TRBJ2-3, with TRBD1 matching 7 bases. Germline V gene data show CDR1 as LNHDA and CDR2 as SQIVND (reference sequence). The CDR3 totals 15 residues. V shed 9 bases and J 1 base; nucleotides not matched to a gene: 10. The CDR3 loop is CASTPGGHRTDTQYF. For the CDR3, the DNA is TGTGCCAGCACTCCAGGGGGTCACCGCACAGATACGCAGTATTTT.

In its sample, this clonotype was seen many times. The rearrangement links TRBV6-1 to TRBJ1-1; no reliable D call. CDR3 length equals 12 residues. V dropped 8 bases and J dropped 2 bases, with 9 bases sitting between them. Germline V gene sequence: CDR1 MNHNS, CDR2 SASEGT. The CDR3 nucleotides read TGTGCCAGCGGACGGACTAACACTGAAGCTTTCTTT. It translates to CASGRTNTEAFF.

V and J are TRBV10-3 and TRBJ1-1; D gene uncertain. Germline V gene lookup returns CDR1 ENHRY and CDR2 SYGVKD. The CDR3 spans 15 residues. The V end lost 3 bases, the J end lost 0 bases, and 11 bases lay between the germline ends. The CDR3 is CAISDPGRMNTEAFF. For the CDR3, the DNA is TGTGCCATCAGTGACCCAGGACGCATGAACACTGAAGCTTTCTTT.

This clonotype showed up many times. V is TRBV4-1 and J is TRBJ2-3; 7 bases are shared with TRBD2. This CDR3 is 15 amino acids long. Germline V lookup: CDR1 MGHRA, CDR2 YSYEKL. After removal of 6 bases from V and 3 bases from J, the junction contained 9 bases not matched to a gene. The CDR3 DNA is TGCGCCAGCAGGCTCGGTACGGGGGGTACAGATACGCAGTATTTT. Protein product: CASRLGTGGTDTQYF.

The chain employs TRBV20-1 and TRBJ2-1, with D perhaps given as TRBD1 or TRBD2 (5 bases each). CDR1 DFQATT and CDR2 SNEGSKA come from the germline V gene (reference sequence). The CDR3 is made up of 15 amino acids. V lost 5 bases and J lost 3, with 17 bases in between. The CDR3 is CSAPPFGGDYNEQFF. CDR3 DNA sequence: TGCAGTGCTCCTCCATTTGGGGGTGACTACAATGAGCAGTTCTTC.

This clonotype was seen ten or more times. The genes are TRBV29-1 and TRBJ2-1; no firm D call. This CDR3 region has 14 residues. Per the germline V gene, CDR1 is SQVTM and CDR2 is ANQGSEA. V was cut by 5 bases and J by 0 bases, with 11 bases left in between. The CDR3 DNA sequence: TGCAGCGTTAAGGACCGCAGCTCCTACAATGAGCAGTTCTTC. Translation: CSVKDRSSYNEQFF.

V usage is TRBV5-5 and J usage is TRBJ1-4, with a weak D call TRBD1 (5 bases). V lost 0 bases and J lost 4, with 7 bases in between. There are 14 residues in the CDR3. The germline V gene encodes CDR1 SGHKS and CDR2 YYEKEE (reference sequence). CDR3 sequence reads: CASSLGQLNEKLFF. CDR3 DNA sequence: TGTGCCAGCAGCTTGGGACAGCTTAATGAAAAACTGTTTTTT. The variable domain in full, with the rest retrieved from reference TRBV5-5 and TRBJ1-4, is DAGVTQSPTHLIKTRGQQVTLRCSPISGHKSVSWYQQVLGQGPQFIFQYYEKEERGRGNFPDRFSARQFPNYSSELNVNALLLGDSALYLCASSLGQLNEKLFFGSGTQLSVL.

This clonotype was found many times. The chain employs TRBV20-1 and TRBJ1-1, with D possibly being TRBD1 (6 bases). This CDR3 has 13 residues. V gave up 1 base and J gave up 5 bases, with 11 bases separating them. From germline, CDR1 is DFQATT and CDR2 SNEGSKA (reference sequence). The CDR3 nucleotides are TGCAGTGCTAGAGCCTCAAGGGGGACTGAAGCTTTCTTT. Encoded protein: CSARASRGTEAFF.

This clonotype was seen repeatedly, ten times or more. The chain recombines TRBV27 with TRBJ1-1; 11 nucleotides align to TRBD1. Germline CDR1 is MNHEY and CDR2 is SMNVEV (reference sequence). J lost 4 bases, V lost 1 base, and 14 bases had no gene match. This CDR3 is 19 amino acids long. The CDR3 region has the DNA TGTGCCAGCAGTTTATGGGCGGGACAGGGGGTCTCTGAGGTCACTGAAGCTTTCTTT. Translation: CASSLWAGQGVSEVTEAFF.

The table lists this clonotype with many counts. The genes are TRBV18 and TRBJ1-1; tentatively, D is TRBD1 (6 bases). This CDR3 has 14 residues. Trimming removed 2 bases from V and 4 bases from J, with 11 bases in between. Germline V gene sequence: CDR1 KGHSH, CDR2 LQKENI. This CDR3 is CASSPGGGFTEAFF. In DNA form, the CDR3 reads TGTGCCAGCTCACCAGGGGGCGGGTTCACTGAAGCTTTCTTT.

This clonotype appeared a few times. The V and J genes are TRBV20-1 and TRBJ2-3, with D unresolved. The CDR3 loop spans 14 amino acids. Germline V CDR1 and CDR2: DFQATT, SNEGSKA (reference sequence). V lost 5 bases, J lost 5 bases, and 17 bases lay in between. The CDR3 reads CSAFPYGRGDTQYF. The CDR3 DNA follows: TGCAGTGCTTTCCCCTACGGACGCGGAGATACGCAGTATTTT.

This clonotype was counted many times. The chain has TRBV19 and TRBJ1-2; TRBD1 agrees at 7 bases. V dropped 3 bases and J dropped 3; count of bases not matched to a gene: 7. This CDR3 has 15 residues. Germline loops: CDR1 LNHDA, CDR2 SQIVND (reference sequence). In DNA, the CDR3 is TGTGCCAGTAGTATCACCGGGACAGATCACTATGGCTACACCTTC. Protein sequence: CASSITGTDHYGYTF.

This clonotype was detected many times. The V call is TRBV6-5, the J call TRBJ2-3, with D possibly TRBD2 on 6 matching bases. The CDR3 is made up of 14 amino acids. Germline CDR1 and CDR2: MNHEY and SVGAGI. V shed 8 bases and J shed 2 bases, with 14 bases lying between them. CDR3 region: CASGMAGPTDTQYF. The CDR3, as DNA: TGTGCCAGCGGTATGGCGGGGCCCACAGATACGCAGTATTTT.

Only a few counts were recorded for this clonotype. The rearrangement uses TRBV12-3 or TRBV12-4 and TRBJ2-4; D not certain. Trimming took off 4 bases at V and 0 bases at J, with 7 bases between the two ends. This CDR3 is 14 amino acids long. CDR3 region: CASSSRLAKNIQYF. The CDR3 DNA reads TGTGCCAGCAGTTCCAGACTAGCCAAAAACATTCAGTACTTC.

V usage is TRBV4-2 and J usage is TRBJ1-3, with 7 nucleotides matching TRBD1. CDR3 length equals 16 residues. CDR1 is LGHNA and CDR2 is YNFKEQ in the germline V gene. V trimming: 4 bases; J trimming: 7 bases; junction bases outside the gene matches: 13. CDR3 in DNA: TGTGCCAGCAGCCGGACGGACAGGCAGATCGGTAACACCATATATTTT. As protein: CASSRTDRQIGNTIYF.

This clonotype was picked up many times. This chain connects TRBV20-1 to TRBJ2-5, with no clear D. The V gene's germline CDR1 is DFQATT and CDR2 SNEGSKA (reference sequence). This CDR3 is built from 13 residues. The V gene lost 3 bases and the J gene lost 2 bases, with 10 bases spanning the gap. For the CDR3, the DNA is TGCAGTGCTAGTGGTAGCAGGCAAGAGACCCAGTACTTC. Its translation is CSASGSRQETQYF.

This clonotype was seen repeatedly, ten times or more. This chain connects TRBV20-1 to TRBJ1-4; D ambiguous. This CDR3 region has 12 residues. Germline V gene lookup returns CDR1 DFQATT and CDR2 SNEGSKA (reference sequence). V lost 3 bases, J lost 5 bases, and 7 bases lay in between. Written as DNA, the CDR3 is TGCAGTGCTAGGTATAAAAATGAAAAACTGTTTTTT. Amino acids: CSARYKNEKLFF.

V gene TRBV11-1 combines with J gene TRBJ2-7; TRBD1 is a possible D gene (5 bases). The CDR3 covers 13 residues. CDR1 is SGHAT, CDR2 FQDESV, per germline (reference sequence). V was trimmed by 5 bases and J by 6 bases, leaving 14 bases between them. CDR3 bases: TGTGCCAGCAGCCCTACAGGTATCTTCGAGCAGTACGTC. It specifies CASSPTGIFEQYV.

The sample holds many counts of this clonotype. The V gene is TRBV20-1, the J gene TRBJ1-3; possibly TRBD1 for D (6 bases). The CDR3 sequence is 15 residues long. CDR1 is DFQATT and CDR2 is SNEGSKA in the germline V gene (reference sequence). V lost 6 bases to trimming and J lost 1 base, with 16 bases between them. CDR3 bases: TGCAGTGCACTGAAGGGGGTTTCATCTGGAAACACCATATATTTT. Residues: CSALKGVSSGNTIYF.